This TCR beta chain was retrieved from a study of cytomegalovirus exposure and HLA in healthy donors. 13 Jbeta primers and 60 Vbeta primers were used for the PCR. The protocol was immunoSEQ multiplex PCR, while the TCRdb copy is restricted to in-frame clones and leaves out a portion. The sample lists hundreds of thousands of clones, about 81% occurring once. Study results and caveats: Association of a missense DCLRE1C variant with TCR beta V- and J-gene trimming was reported in a later analysis.

Germline V gives CDR1 LNHNV, CDR2 YYDKDF (reference sequence). Trimming took 5 bases from V and 6 from J; bases not matched to a gene: 14. This CDR3 has 16 amino acids. For this clone: Antigen specificity is unknown.

Sequencing was performed on PBMCs. This sequence originates from a man in his forties or fifties in good health and CMV-seropositive. The chain combines TRBV15 with TRBJ2-7; 9 positions match TRBD2. Here the CDR3 DNA reads TGTGCCACCAGCTCGATGAAGGCGGGAGGGCCGGGCGAGCAGTACGTC. It is translated as CATSSMKAGGPGEQYV.